The rows below give T cell receptor beta chains drawn from one sample of a study of technical replicates of blood from a handful of donors. The repertoire was sequenced with immunoSEQ multiplex PCR; TCRdb's copy has only in-frame clones and lacks some. The sample lists roughly 80,000 clones; 75% to 90% were seen once. The sequencing sample was made of T cells isolated from PBMCs. Source of these receptors: a human donor in good health. CDR3s include the opening cysteine and the closing phenylalanine or tryptophan. Fields, in order: V gene, J gene, CDR3 protein.

V: TRBV7-8
J: TRBJ2-5
CDR3: CASSGDAGLQETQYF

V: TRBV6-5
J: TRBJ1-2
CDR3: CASSYRGQHYGYTF

V: TRBV7-9
J: TRBJ2-1
CDR3: CASSLGPNTYNEQFF

V: TRBV21-1
J: TRBJ1-1
CDR3: CASSKDLSTRGALTEAFF

V: TRBV6-1
J: TRBJ2-3
CDR3: CASSAGLAGGPSDTQYF

V: TRBV27
J: TRBJ1-1
CDR3: CASTSRDRGEAFF

V: TRBV9
J: TRBJ2-5
CDR3: CASSVETGAETQYF

V: TRBV28
J: TRBJ2-5
CDR3: CASSAGLAANQETQYF

V: TRBV5-1
J: TRBJ2-7
CDR3: CASSYWTGTYEQYF

V: TRBV29-1
J: TRBJ1-1
CDR3: CSVENQANTEAFF

V: TRBV6-5
J: TRBJ2-2
CDR3: CASRQGAHTGELFF

V: TRBV19
J: TRBJ1-2
CDR3: CASSIVGGTSGYTF

V: TRBV6-1
J: TRBJ2-3
CDR3: CAGTVRHVLTDTQYF

V: TRBV27
J: TRBJ2-3
CDR3: CASTIAGGTTDTQYF

V: TRBV6-5
J: TRBJ1-2
CDR3: CASSYSSPGNYGYTF

V: TRBV30
J: TRBJ2-7
CDR3: CAWSLGQGYEQYF

V: TRBV2
J: TRBJ1-1
CDR3: CASSPGWTEAFF

V: TRBV9
J: TRBJ1-1
CDR3: CASSVDDGAWAFF

V: TRBV2
J: TRBJ1-5
CDR3: CASGGENYQPQHF

V: TRBV9
J: TRBJ2-7
CDR3: CASSEAGGYEQYF

V: TRBV6-5
J: TRBJ2-5
CDR3: CASQREGQETQYF

V: TRBV5-1
J: TRBJ2-1
CDR3: CASHLLTLAGGSDEQFF

V: TRBV19
J: TRBJ2-7
CDR3: CASTLAGNIHEQYF

V: TRBV5-1
J: TRBJ2-6
CDR3: CASSLVQTSSGANVLTF

V: TRBV25-1
J: TRBJ1-1
CDR3: CASSEFAPLTATEAFF

V: TRBV14
J: TRBJ2-5
CDR3: CASSQVGGGPGETQYF

V: TRBV6-1
J: TRBJ2-7
CDR3: CASSEALAGDLSYEQYF

V: TRBV14
J: TRBJ1-2
CDR3: CASSPEAGIRGYTF

V: TRBV6-5
J: TRBJ2-6
CDR3: CATGFGTGANVLTF

V: TRBV10-2
J: TRBJ2-7
CDR3: CASRRLARTYEQYF

V: TRBV7-8
J: TRBJ2-5
CDR3: CASSSLAQGGQETQYF

V: TRBV28
J: TRBJ1-1
CDR3: CASSPWDSWGNTEAFF

V: TRBV5-1
J: TRBJ2-3
CDR3: CASSLWGTGTDTQYF

V: TRBV29-1
J: TRBJ2-5
CDR3: CSVDRGYQETQYF

V: TRBV29-1
J: TRBJ2-5
CDR3: CSVGGEGLTQYF

V: TRBV30
J: TRBJ2-1
CDR3: CAWSPLGQGASYNEQFF

V: TRBV7-8
J: TRBJ2-5
CDR3: CASSQTGSWAETQYF

V: TRBV18
J: TRBJ2-5
CDR3: CASSRLGTATETQYF

V: TRBV11-2
J: TRBJ2-5
CDR3: CASSLGRQTQYF

V: TRBV15
J: TRBJ2-7
CDR3: CATSTTSREWTYEQYF

V: TRBV7-9
J: TRBJ2-2
CDR3: CASSLVAVITGELFF